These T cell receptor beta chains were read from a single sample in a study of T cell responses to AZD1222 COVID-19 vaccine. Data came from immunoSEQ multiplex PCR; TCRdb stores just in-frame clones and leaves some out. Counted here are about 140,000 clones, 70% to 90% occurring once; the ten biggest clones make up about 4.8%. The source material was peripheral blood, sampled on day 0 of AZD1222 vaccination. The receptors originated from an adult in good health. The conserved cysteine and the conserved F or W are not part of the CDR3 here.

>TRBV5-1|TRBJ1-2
ASSFGTDERANYGYT
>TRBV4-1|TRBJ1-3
ASSAKSGNTIY
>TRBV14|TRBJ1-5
ASRRQLQPQH
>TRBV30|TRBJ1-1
AGRGAVMNTEAF
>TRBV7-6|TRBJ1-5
ASSLLGDQPQH
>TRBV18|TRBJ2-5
ASSPRKRGGETQY
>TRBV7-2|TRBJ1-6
ASSFDRGLEPLH
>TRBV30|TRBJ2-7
AWSEVDEQY
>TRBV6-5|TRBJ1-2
ASSSWTGKGYT
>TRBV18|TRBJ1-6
ASSTRSYNSPLH
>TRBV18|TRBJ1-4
ASSPQGEDEKLF
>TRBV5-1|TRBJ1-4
ASSYNGGNEKLF
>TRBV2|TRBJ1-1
ASSEAGTEAF
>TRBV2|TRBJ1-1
ASQGAVNTEAF
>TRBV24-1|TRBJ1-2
ATSDFEESNYGYT
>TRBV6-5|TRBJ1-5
ASSKQGTHQPQH
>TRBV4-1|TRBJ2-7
ASSQGLVSSYEQY
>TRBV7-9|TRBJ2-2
ASGGRRGAERNSGELF
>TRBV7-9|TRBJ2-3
ASSLRGEASDTQY
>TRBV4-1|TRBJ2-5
ASSLALAGGPGETQY
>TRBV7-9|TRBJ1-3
ASSPADFTIY
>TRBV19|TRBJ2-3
ASSSWVGGTDTQY